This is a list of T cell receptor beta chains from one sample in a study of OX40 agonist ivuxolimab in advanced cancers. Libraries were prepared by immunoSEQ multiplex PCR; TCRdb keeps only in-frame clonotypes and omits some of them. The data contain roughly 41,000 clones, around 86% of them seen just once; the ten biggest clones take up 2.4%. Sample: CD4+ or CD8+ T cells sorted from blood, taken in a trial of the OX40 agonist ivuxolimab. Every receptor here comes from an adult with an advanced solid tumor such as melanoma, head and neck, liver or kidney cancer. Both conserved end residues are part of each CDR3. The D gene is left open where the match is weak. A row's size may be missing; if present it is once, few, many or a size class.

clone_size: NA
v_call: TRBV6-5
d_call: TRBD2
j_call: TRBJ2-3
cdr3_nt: TGTGCCAGCCGCTTAGCGGGGTCTTTCACAGATACGCAGTATTTT
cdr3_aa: CASRLAGSFTDTQYF

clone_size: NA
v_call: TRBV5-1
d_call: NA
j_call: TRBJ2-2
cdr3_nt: TGCGCCAGCAGCTTGCCTGGGGCAGTCGGGGAGCTGTTTTTT
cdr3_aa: CASSLPGAVGELFF

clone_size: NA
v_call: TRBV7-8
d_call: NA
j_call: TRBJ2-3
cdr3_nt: TGTGCCAGCAGCTTAGCGTCCGGGAGCGGACTGCTCACAGATACGCAGTATTTT
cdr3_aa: CASSLASGSGLLTDTQYF

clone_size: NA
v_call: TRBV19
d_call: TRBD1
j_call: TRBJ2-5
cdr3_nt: TGTGCCAGTAGTATGGGACAGGGCCAAGAGACCCAGTACTTC
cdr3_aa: CASSMGQGQETQYF

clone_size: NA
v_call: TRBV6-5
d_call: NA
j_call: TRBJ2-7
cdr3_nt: TGTGCCAGCAGTGGGACGGACGGGTCCTACGAGCAGTACTTC
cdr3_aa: CASSGTDGSYEQYF

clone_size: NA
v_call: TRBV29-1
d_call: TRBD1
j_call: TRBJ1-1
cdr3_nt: TGCAGCGCCCGACAGGGGGAGAACACTGAAGCTTTCTTT
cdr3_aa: CSARQGENTEAFF

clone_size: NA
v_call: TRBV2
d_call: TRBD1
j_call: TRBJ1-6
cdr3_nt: TGTGCCAGCAGCTCTCCCCCCGCCCACAGGGGTGGTAATTCACCCCTCCACTTT
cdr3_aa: CASSSPPAHRGGNSPLHF

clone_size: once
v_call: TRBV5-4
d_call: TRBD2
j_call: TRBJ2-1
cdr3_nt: TGTGCCAGCAGCTCGCCCGGGACTAGCGTGAGTGAGCAGTTCTTC
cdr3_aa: CASSSPGTSVSEQFF

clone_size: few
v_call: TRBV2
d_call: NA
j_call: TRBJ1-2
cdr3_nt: TGTGCCAGCAGTGACGGGGCCCTCTATGGCTACACCTTC
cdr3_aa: CASSDGALYGYTF

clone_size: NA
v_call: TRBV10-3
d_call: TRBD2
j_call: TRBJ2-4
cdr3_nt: TGTGCCATCAGCGGGACTAGCGGGGGTGGCAAAAACATTCAGTACTTC
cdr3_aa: CAISGTSGGGKNIQYF

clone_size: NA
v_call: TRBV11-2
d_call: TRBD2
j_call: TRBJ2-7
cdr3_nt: TGTGCCAGCAGCTTATCTAGCGGGGGGAGTTACGAGCAGTACTTC
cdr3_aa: CASSLSSGGSYEQYF

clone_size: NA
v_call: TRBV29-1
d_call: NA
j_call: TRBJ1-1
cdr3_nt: TGCAGCGTTGGACAGGTAGCTGAAGCTTTCTTT
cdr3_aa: CSVGQVAEAFF

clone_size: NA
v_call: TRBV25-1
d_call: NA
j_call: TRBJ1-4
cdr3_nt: TGTGCCAGCAGTGAATATGGGGGCGCGGTGGATGAAAAACTGTTTTTT
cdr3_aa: CASSEYGGAVDEKLFF

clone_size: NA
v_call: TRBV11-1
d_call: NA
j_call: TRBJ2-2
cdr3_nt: TGTGCCAGCAGCTTTAACAGGGCGAACACCGGGGAGCTGTTTTTT
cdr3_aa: CASSFNRANTGELFF

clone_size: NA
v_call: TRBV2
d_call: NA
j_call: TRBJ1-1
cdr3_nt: TGTGCCAGCAGTGCCAGGGCCGGGGAAGCTTTCTTT
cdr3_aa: CASSARAGEAFF

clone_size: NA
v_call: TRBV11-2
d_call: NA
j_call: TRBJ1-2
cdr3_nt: TGTGCCAGCAGCACCGACGGTAGATATGGCTACACCTTC
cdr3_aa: CASSTDGRYGYTF

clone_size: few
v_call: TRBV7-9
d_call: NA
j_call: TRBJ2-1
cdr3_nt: TGTGCCAGCAGCTTAGGAGTTGAGCAGTTCTTC
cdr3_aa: CASSLGVEQFF

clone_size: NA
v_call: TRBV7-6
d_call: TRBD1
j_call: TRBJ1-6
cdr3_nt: TGTGCCAGCAGCTTAGGGACAGGGAATTCACCCCTCCACTTT
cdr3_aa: CASSLGTGNSPLHF

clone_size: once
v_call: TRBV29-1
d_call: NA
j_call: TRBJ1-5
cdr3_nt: TGCAGCGGATCACAGGGTATCAATCAGCCCCAGCATTTT
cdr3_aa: CSGSQGINQPQHF

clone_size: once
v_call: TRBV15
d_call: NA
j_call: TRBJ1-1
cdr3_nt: TGTGCCACCGCCCCTCGTAGACTCTCTGAAGCTTTCTTT
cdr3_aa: CATAPRRLSEAFF

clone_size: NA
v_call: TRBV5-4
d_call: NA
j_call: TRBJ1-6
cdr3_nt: TGTGCCAGCAGCCAAGTGGGTACGGGGGATTCACCCCTCCACTTT
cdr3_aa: CASSQVGTGDSPLHF

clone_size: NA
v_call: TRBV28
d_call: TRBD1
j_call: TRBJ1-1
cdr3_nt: TGTGCCAGCAGTCCCTCGGACAGGCTGAACACTGAAGCTTTCTTT
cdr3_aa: CASSPSDRLNTEAFF

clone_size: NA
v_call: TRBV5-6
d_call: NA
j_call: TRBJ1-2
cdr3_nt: TGTGCCAGCAGCTTGGGCGGTCCAGGGATTTCACGCGGCTACACCTTC
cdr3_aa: CASSLGGPGISRGYTF

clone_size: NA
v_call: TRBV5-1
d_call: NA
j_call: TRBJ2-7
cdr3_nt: TGCGCCAGCAGCTTGGGGCCAAGCTCCTACGAGCAGTACTTC
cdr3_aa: CASSLGPSSYEQYF

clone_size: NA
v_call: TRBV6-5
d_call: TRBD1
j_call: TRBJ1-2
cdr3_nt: TGTGCCAGCAGTAACAGGGGCGGCTACACCTTC
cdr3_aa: CASSNRGGYTF

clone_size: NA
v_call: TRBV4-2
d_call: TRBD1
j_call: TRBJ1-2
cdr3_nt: TGTGCCAGCAGCCAAGGTGGACAGGGGCCCCCATTTAACTATGGCTACACCTTC
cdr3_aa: CASSQGGQGPPFNYGYTF

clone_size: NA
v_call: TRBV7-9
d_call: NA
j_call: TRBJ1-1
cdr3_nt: TGTGCCAGCAGCCTGGGTCTGGGCGTTAACACTGAAGCTTTCTTT
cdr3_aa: CASSLGLGVNTEAFF

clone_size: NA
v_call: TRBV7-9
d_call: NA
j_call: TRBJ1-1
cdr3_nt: TGTGCCAGCAGCGTCCAGATTGAAGCTTTCTTT
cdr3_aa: CASSVQIEAFF

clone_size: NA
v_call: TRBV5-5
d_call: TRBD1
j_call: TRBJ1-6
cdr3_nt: TGTGCCAGCAGCTTGGTAAACGTCAGGGGGCCGAATTCACCCCTCCACTTT
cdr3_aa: CASSLVNVRGPNSPLHF

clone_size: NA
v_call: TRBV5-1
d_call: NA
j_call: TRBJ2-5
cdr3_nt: TGCGCCAGCAGCTTGTCTGGCAGCCAAGAGACCCAGTACTTC
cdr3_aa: CASSLSGSQETQYF

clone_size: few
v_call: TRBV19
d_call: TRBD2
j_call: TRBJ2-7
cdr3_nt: TGTGCCAGTACTCCTAGCGGGGGCCCCTACTACGAGCAGTACTTC
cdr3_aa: CASTPSGGPYYEQYF

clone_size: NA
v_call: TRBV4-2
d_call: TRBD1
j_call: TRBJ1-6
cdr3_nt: TGTGCCAGCAGCCAAGCCCGGGACAGGGGGTCACCCCTCCACTTT
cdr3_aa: CASSQARDRGSPLHF

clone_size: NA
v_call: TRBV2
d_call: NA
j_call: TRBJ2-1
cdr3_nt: TGTGCCAGCAGGGGGACCAATGAGCAGTTCTTC
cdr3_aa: CASRGTNEQFF

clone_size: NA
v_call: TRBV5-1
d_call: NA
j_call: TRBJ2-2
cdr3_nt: TGCGCCAGCAGCTTATACAGGGTTGTGAACACCGGGGAGCTGTTTTTT
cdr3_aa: CASSLYRVVNTGELFF

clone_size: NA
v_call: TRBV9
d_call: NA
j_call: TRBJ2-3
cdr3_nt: TGTGCCAGCAGCGGGGGGGCCAGCACAGATACGCAGTATTTT
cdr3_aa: CASSGGASTDTQYF

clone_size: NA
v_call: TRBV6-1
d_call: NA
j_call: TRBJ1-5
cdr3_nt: TGTGCCAGCAGTGAAGTGGAGACCTTAAATCAGCCCCAGCATTTT
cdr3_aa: CASSEVETLNQPQHF

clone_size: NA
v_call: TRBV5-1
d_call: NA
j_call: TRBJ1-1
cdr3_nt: TGCGCCAGCAGCTTGGTGGGGGTCACGAACACTGAAGCTTTCTTT
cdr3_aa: CASSLVGVTNTEAFF

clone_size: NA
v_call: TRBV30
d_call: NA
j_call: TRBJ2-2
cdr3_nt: TGTGCCTGGAGGAAGGGGAGTGGCACCGGGGAGCTGTTTTTT
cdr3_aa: CAWRKGSGTGELFF

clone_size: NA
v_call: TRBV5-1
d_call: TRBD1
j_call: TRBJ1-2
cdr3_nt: TGCGCCAGCAGGTCAGGGGGAACCAACTATGGCTACACCTTC
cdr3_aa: CASRSGGTNYGYTF

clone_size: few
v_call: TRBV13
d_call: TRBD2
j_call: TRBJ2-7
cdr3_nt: TGTGCCAGCAGCTCCGGGGGGAAGATAGGCTCCTACGAGCAGTACTTC
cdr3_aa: CASSSGGKIGSYEQYF

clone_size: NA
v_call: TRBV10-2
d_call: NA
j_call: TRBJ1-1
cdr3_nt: TGCGCCAGCAGACCGGGACCTTCAAACACTGAAGCTTTCTTT
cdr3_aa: CASRPGPSNTEAFF

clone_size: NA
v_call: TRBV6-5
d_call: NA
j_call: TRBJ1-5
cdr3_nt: TGTGCCAGCAAACCGGCCCCCAATCAGCCCCAGCATTTT
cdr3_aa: CASKPAPNQPQHF

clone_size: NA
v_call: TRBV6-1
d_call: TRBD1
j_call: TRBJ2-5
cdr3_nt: TGTGCCAGCAGTGTGACAGGGTTGGAGACCCAGTACTTC
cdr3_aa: CASSVTGLETQYF

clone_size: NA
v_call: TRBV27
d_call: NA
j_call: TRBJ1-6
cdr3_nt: TGTGCCAGCAGTTTAGCAGGGATTAATTCACCCCTCCACTTT
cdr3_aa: CASSLAGINSPLHF

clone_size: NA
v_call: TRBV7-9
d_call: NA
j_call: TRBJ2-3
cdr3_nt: TGTGCCAGCAGCTTGTGGGTGCGCACAGATACGCAGTATTTT
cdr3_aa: CASSLWVRTDTQYF

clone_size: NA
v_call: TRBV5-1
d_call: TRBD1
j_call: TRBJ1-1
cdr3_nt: TGCGCCAGCAGCTTGCAAACAGGGGGCGGTCCCCGGGAAGCTTTCTTT
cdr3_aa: CASSLQTGGGPREAFF

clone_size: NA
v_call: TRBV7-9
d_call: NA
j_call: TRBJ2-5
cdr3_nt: TGTGCCAGCAGCTTCGCTACCTGGACAGCTAGAGAACAAGAGACCCAGTACTTC
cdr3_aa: CASSFATWTAREQETQYF

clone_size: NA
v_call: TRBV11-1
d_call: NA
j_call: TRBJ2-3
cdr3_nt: TGTGCCAGCAGCGAGAACACAGATACGCAGTATTTT
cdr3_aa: CASSENTDTQYF